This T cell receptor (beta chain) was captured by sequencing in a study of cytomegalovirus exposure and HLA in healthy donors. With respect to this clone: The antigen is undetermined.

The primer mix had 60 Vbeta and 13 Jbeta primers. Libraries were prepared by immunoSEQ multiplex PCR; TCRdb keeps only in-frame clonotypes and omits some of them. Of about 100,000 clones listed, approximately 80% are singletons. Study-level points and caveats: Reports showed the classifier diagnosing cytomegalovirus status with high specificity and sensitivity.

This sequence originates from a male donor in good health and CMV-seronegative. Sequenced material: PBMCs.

CDR3 nucleotides: TGTGCCAGCAGGAGGACTAGCGGGAGAGGGTACGAGCAGTACTTC. Encoded protein: CASRRTSGRGYEQYF. The genes are TRBV6-5 and TRBJ2-7; 13 bases fit TRBD2. The V gene's germline CDR1 is MNHEY and CDR2 SVGAGI. V dropped 6 bases and J dropped 4; count of bases not matched to a gene: 6. The CDR3 loop spans 15 amino acids.